The subject of this entry is one T cell receptor beta chain. Its antigen remains unidentified. Trimming left V 5 bases short and J 3 bases short, with 12 bases between. The CDR3 spans 13 residues. CDR1 is SGDLS and CDR2 is YYNGEE in the germline V gene. Profiled with immunoSEQ multiplex PCR; TCRdb holds only in-frame clones, not every one. This sample has 20,000 to 25,000 clones; roughly 90% occur once, and the top ten carry 29%. This record belongs to a study of OX40 agonist ivuxolimab in advanced cancers. Study results and limitations: The authors also found low normalized T-cell clonal expansion in some nonresponders.

The V gene is TRBV9, the J gene TRBJ2-7; tentatively, D is TRBD2 (6 bases). Specimen: CD4+ or CD8+ T cells sorted from blood, collected in a trial of the OX40 agonist ivuxolimab. The clonotype comes from an adult with an advanced solid tumor such as melanoma, head and neck, liver or kidney cancer. Here the CDR3 DNA reads TGTGCCAGCAGTCGCCGGGAGAGCTACGAGCAGTACTTC. It is translated as CASSRRESYEQYF.